One sample yielded the 16 T cell receptor beta chains listed below, sequenced in a study of Ad26.COV2.S vaccination and SARS-CoV-2 variants. Treatment specified: roughly 18 received Ad26.COV2.S at low or high dose, single or two shots; a few received placebo; per-sample allocation not given. At day 63 after the first vaccine or placebo injection, samples were drawn. Assay: immunoSEQ multiplex PCR; the TCRdb copy retains only in-frame clones and omits some. The sample lists hundreds of thousands of clones, approximately 92% occurring once. The specimen comprised peripheral blood, sampled in a trial of Ad26.COV2.S vaccine versus placebo. All receptors come from a person aged 18-60 years who received the Ad26.COV2.S COVID-19 vaccine or a placebo.

The V call is TRBV27, the J call TRBJ2-5; 9 positions agree with TRBD1. The length of the CDR3 is 17 residues. Per germline, CDR1 MNHEY and CDR2 SMNVEV (reference sequence). Trimming took 6 bases from V and 2 from J; bases not matched to a gene: 13. CDR3 bases: TGTGCCAGCAGCATTAGCCGGGACAGGGCTGAACAAGAGACCCAGTACTTC. It encodes CASSISRDRAEQETQYF.

The chain has TRBV7-9 and TRBJ2-7; possible D gene TRBD1, 6 bases. Trimming pared 3 bases from V and 6 bases from J, leaving 9 bases between. Germline-derived CDR1 and CDR2 are SEHNR and FQNEAQ (reference sequence). This CDR3 has 12 amino acids. This CDR3 reads CASSLTGFEQYF. For the CDR3, the DNA is TGTGCCAGCAGCTTGACAGGATTCGAGCAGTACTTC.

The gene calls are TRBV27 and TRBJ2-7; 10 positions agree with TRBD1. CDR1 is MNHEY, CDR2 SMNVEV, per germline (reference sequence). The V and J ends lost 4 bases and 5 bases, in that order; junction bases with no gene match: 8. This CDR3 is 15 amino acids long. The CDR3 here is CASSSPGTGAHEQYF. The DNA of the CDR3 is TGTGCCAGCAGTTCCCCGGGGACAGGGGCTCACGAGCAGTACTTC.

With respect to this clone: Other DNA sequences within the sample encode an identical CDR3. The CDR3 DNA reads as TGTGCCTGGAGTGTTTTGGGTAATGAGCAGTTCTTC. Amino acids: CAWSVLGNEQFF. This chain joins TRBV30 and TRBJ2-1; D gene unclear. CDR3 length: 12 residues. Germline assignment: CDR1 GTSNPN and CDR2 SVGIG (reference sequence). Trimming removed 0 bases at V and 7 bases at J, with 7 bases between.

This rearrangement joins TRBV5-1 to TRBJ1-1, with 8 nucleotides matching TRBD1. CDR1 is SGHRS and CDR2 is YFSETQ in the germline V gene. V lost 3 bases, J lost 2 bases, and 9 bases stayed unmatched. CDR3 length: 16 amino acids. CDR3 region: CASSSPQGAENTEAFF. As DNA, the CDR3 is TGCGCCAGCAGCTCGCCGCAGGGGGCGGAAAACACTGAAGCTTTCTTT.

The rearrangement joins TRBV28 to TRBJ1-1; the D gene is possibly TRBD1 (5 bases). The V end lost 10 bases, the J end lost 0 bases, and 9 bases lay between the germline ends. Germline V gene data show CDR1 as MDHEN and CDR2 as SYDVKM. This CDR3 comprises 12 residues. The CDR3 is CATRTLNTEAFF. The DNA for the CDR3 is TGTGCCACCCGGACATTGAACACTGAAGCTTTCTTT.

The chain employs TRBV7-8 and TRBJ1-6, with D possibly matching TRBD1 (5 bases). Trimming removed 2 bases from V and 10 bases from J, with 12 bases in between. This CDR3 contains 14 residues. The germline V gene has CDR1 SGHVS and CDR2 FQNEAQ. DNA for the CDR3: TGTGCCAGCAGCTTACTCCGGGACTCCTCACCCCTCCACTTT. Protein sequence: CASSLLRDSSPLHF.

The CDR3, as DNA: TGTGCCAGCAGCTTTGTCGAGGCGGGACTCAATGAGCAGTTCTTC. Its translation is CASSFVEAGLNEQFF. This chain connects TRBV7-9 to TRBJ2-1; D is possibly TRBD2 (6 bases). The CDR3 runs 15 residues. Germline V gene sequence: CDR1 SEHNR, CDR2 FQNEAQ (reference sequence). Between the trimmed V and J ends, which lost 3 bases and 6 bases, there was a span of 15 bases.

The chain links TRBV27 to TRBJ2-7, with a tentative D call TRBD1 (6 bases). V gave up 6 bases and J gave up 3 bases, with 12 bases separating them. This CDR3 comprises 13 residues. CDR1 is MNHEY and CDR2 is SMNVEV in the germline V gene (reference sequence). The CDR3: CASRYRVNYEQYF. CDR3 sequence (DNA): TGTGCCAGCAGATACAGGGTAAACTACGAGCAGTACTTC.

The chain employs TRBV9 and TRBJ2-7, with TRBD2 matching 10 bases. This CDR3 spans 14 amino acids. From germline, CDR1 is SGDLS and CDR2 YYNGEE. The V segment lost 4 bases and the J segment 3 bases; nucleotides outside the gene matches: 4. This CDR3 reads CASSRSGGIYEQYF. The CDR3 DNA sequence: TGTGCCAGCAGCCGTAGCGGGGGGATCTACGAGCAGTACTTC. The whole variable domain, remainder taken from reference TRBV9 and TRBJ2-7, is DSGVTQTPKHLITATGQRVTLRCSPRSGDLSVYWYQQSLDQGLQFLIQYYNGEERAKGNILERFSAQQFPDLHSELNLSSLELGDSALYFCASSRSGGIYEQYFGPGTRLTVT.

The table lists this clone with a few counts. The chain links TRBV9 to TRBJ1-6, with D uncertain. Trimming left V 2 bases short and J 5 bases short, with 5 bases between. Germline V gene lookup returns CDR1 SGDLS and CDR2 YYNGEE. This CDR3 region has 13 residues. The DNA of the CDR3 is TGTGCCAGCAGCGTTGCGAATAATTCACCCCTCCACTTT. Protein: CASSVANNSPLHF.

J is TRBJ2-7 and V is TRBV28; TRBD2 aligns across 9 bases. Germline CDR1 and CDR2: MDHEN and SYDVKM. The CDR3 is made up of 15 amino acids. Germline trimming cut 2 bases from V and 0 bases from J; bases unmatched to any gene: 2. In DNA, the CDR3 is TGTGCCAGCAGTTTAATAGCGGGGGTCTCCTACGAGCAGTACTTC. Protein product: CASSLIAGVSYEQYF.

This clone occurred once. V gene TRBV3-1 (or the pseudogene TRBV3-2) combines with J gene TRBJ1-4, with no clear D. The CDR3 loop spans 15 amino acids. Germline V gene lookup returns CDR1 LGHDT and CDR2 YNNKEL (reference sequence). The V and J ends lost 2 bases and 4 bases respectively, with 11 bases between them. The CDR3 DNA sequence: TGTGCCAGCAGCCAAAGTACAGCTCTTAATGAAAAACTGTTTTTT. Translated: CASSQSTALNEKLFF.

The genes are TRBV4-3 and TRBJ2-1; 12 positions match TRBD2. CDR1 LGHNA and CDR2 YSLEER come from the germline V gene. The V and J ends lost 4 bases and 3 bases, in that order; junction bases with no gene match: 7. The CDR3 is 17 amino acids. CDR3 sequence reads: CASSPAVLAGGYNEQFF. The CDR3 DNA is TGCGCCAGCAGCCCCGCCGTACTAGCGGGGGGCTACAATGAGCAGTTCTTC.

The rearrangement links TRBV9 to TRBJ1-5; D remains unclear. The CDR3 is 19 amino acids. The V gene's germline CDR1 is SGDLS and CDR2 YYNGEE. Trimming took off 4 bases at V and 0 bases at J, with 23 bases between the two ends. The chain's CDR3 is CASSPPTHIRALSNQPQHF. As DNA, the CDR3 is TGTGCCAGCAGCCCTCCTACTCACATAAGGGCGCTTAGCAATCAGCCCCAGCATTTT.

The chain recombines TRBV6-6 with TRBJ2-2; TRBD1 or TRBD2 may be the D gene (5 bases each). Germline V CDR1 and CDR2: MNHNY, SVGAGI (reference sequence). The CDR3 is made up of 15 amino acids. V shed 7 bases and J shed 6 bases, with 18 bases lying between them. For the CDR3, the DNA is TGTGCCAGCATTCCCCGGGACGGTGGGGCCGGGGAGCTGTTTTTT. This encodes CASIPRDGGAGELFF.